One T cell receptor beta chain is described in this entry. The DNA is omitted, as the CDR3 cannot be located on it reliably, and the CDR3 follows TCRdb's listing. Next came a second PCR, run for roughly 6 to 11 cycles, which used a sample-barcoded 5' primer along with a J-beta primer mix. Each cDNA molecule carried a tag from a template-switch adaptor that contained 12 random nucleotides. Every sample returned 2.5 million or more CDR3-containing paired-end reads. One entry per CDR3 protein results from TCRdb running MiXCR on the 5' RACE reads. The table has 800,000 to 1,300,000 distinct CDR3 sequences, less than 25% seen once. Counting both end residues, the CDR3 totals 13 amino acids. Germline CDR1 SGHDN, CDR2 FVKESK. The record originates from a study of blood T cells in healthy people across ages. Drawing of peripheral blood yielded about 9.6 milliliters from each donor. A further study also used this sample, focusing on T cells of mothers and their children. That source notes: Donation came from a few healthy Caucasian mothers together with their six children.

This TCR was recovered from a girl aged 2-10 years in good health. Sequencing was done on a sample of blood. This sequence joins TRBV14 and TRBJ2-4; the table names TRBD1, a call not compared with the DNA. CDR3 sequence: CASSTSDGGIQYF.